Below, 32 T cell receptor beta chains from the same sample are listed, as sequenced in a study of T-cell memory formation after mild COVID-19. TCRdb reprocessed the 5' RACE reads with MiXCR, giving one entry per CDR3 protein. The data show around 340,000 distinct CDR3 sequences, with about 15% seen just once and about 20% held by the top ten. Sequenced material: PBMCs or a T cell subset sorted from them (not recorded which). The origin of the receptors is a young man who had mild COVID-19 (a few samples of this study predate the infection). Cell type and time point are not known.

This clonotype was seen only a few times. The chain couples TRBV7-9 to TRBJ2-5; 7 bases map to TRBD2. V shed 11 bases and J 3 bases; nucleotides not matched to a gene: 9. The CDR3 sequence is 13 residues long. Germline CDR1 is SEHNR and CDR2 is FQNEAQ (reference sequence). The CDR3 here is CAAGEGSEETQYF. DNA of the CDR3: TGTGCCGCGGGGGAGGGCAGCGAAGAGACCCAGTACTTC.

The CDR3 nucleotides read TGTGCCAGCAGTTACGACGGAGACACTGAAGCTTTCTTT. It translates to CASSYDGDTEAFF. V usage is TRBV6-5 and J usage is TRBJ1-1, with D uncertain. CDR1 and CDR2 from the germline V gene are MNHEY and SVGAGI. This CDR3 region has 13 residues. V was clipped by 2 bases and J by 3 bases, with 7 bases between them.

The chain employs TRBV15 and TRBJ2-5; the D is unclear. Trimming shortened V by 0 bases and J by 5 bases, and 16 bases separated the two germline ends. CDR1 and CDR2 from the germline V gene are LNHNV and YYDKDF (reference sequence). The length of the CDR3 is 16 residues. The CDR3: CATSRDRLSLGETQYF. In nucleotides, the CDR3 is TGTGCCACCAGCAGAGATCGCCTTTCCCTGGGGGAGACCCAGTACTTC.

This clonotype was seen a few times. The chain links TRBV12-3 or TRBV12-4 to TRBJ1-5; D call uncertain. This CDR3 is 15 amino acids long. Trimming took off 6 bases at V and 5 bases at J, with 17 bases between the two ends. Here the CDR3 reads CASRVRSQGHQPQHF. The CDR3 DNA follows: TGTGCCAGCAGGGTCAGGTCGCAAGGACATCAGCCCCAGCATTTT.

The rearrangement joins TRBV27 to TRBJ2-3, with D possibly matching TRBD2 (6 bases). The germline V gene has CDR1 MNHEY and CDR2 SMNVEV (reference sequence). Between the trimmed V and J ends, which lost 6 bases and 2 bases, there was a span of 18 bases. This CDR3 contains 16 residues. The CDR3, as DNA: TGTGCCAGCAGACCCATGAGGCGGGGTACCACAGATACGCAGTATTTT. Protein sequence: CASRPMRRGTTDTQYF.

The rearrangement links TRBV6-6 to TRBJ2-5, with D possibly TRBD2 on 5 matching bases. The V end was cut by 11 bases, the J end by 2 bases, with 15 bases between. The germline V gene encodes CDR1 MNHNY and CDR2 SVGAGI (reference sequence). This CDR3 contains 13 residues. The CDR3, as DNA: TGTGCCTCCCAATTGTCGGGACAAGAGACCCAGTACTTC. Residues: CASQLSGQETQYF.

This rearrangement joins TRBV7-2 to TRBJ1-2; unclear D gene. The CDR3 runs 13 residues. V lost 5 bases and J lost 8, with 15 bases in between. Germline CDR1 is SGHTA and CDR2 is FQGNSA. CDR3 amino acids: CASSPGPYWGYTF. The DNA of the CDR3 is TGTGCCAGCAGCCCTGGGCCCTACTGGGGCTACACCTTC.

This chain's CDR3 is CASSYGSEGEKLFF. The CDR3 DNA reads TGCGCCAGCAGCTACGGGTCAGAAGGGGAAAAACTGTTTTTT. The J gene is TRBJ1-4, the V gene TRBV5-1; D is ambiguous. This CDR3 is built from 14 residues. V lost 3 bases and J lost 8, with 14 bases in between. CDR1 is SGHRS and CDR2 is YFSETQ in the germline V gene.

J is TRBJ1-2 and V is TRBV12-3 or TRBV12-4; no definite D call. The CDR3 is made up of 13 amino acids. The germline V and J ends were trimmed by 7 bases and 2 bases, with 11 bases remaining between them. The CDR3 sequence: CASKTRQNYGYTF. The CDR3 DNA reads as TGTGCCAGCAAGACTCGGCAGAACTATGGCTACACCTTC.

This rearrangement joins TRBV12-2 to TRBJ2-7; TRBD1, as called in the table, went unchecked against the DNA. TRBV12-2 is marked as a pseudogene. There are 15 residues in the CDR3. The CDR3 DNA sequence: TGTGCAAGTCGCCTCCGGGGGGGGACAGGCTACGAGCAGTACGTC. It yields the protein CASRLRGGTGYEQYV.

This clonotype was observed a handful of times. CDR3 nucleotides: TGCGCCAGCAGCTTGGACAGGGGGTTAACCACCGGGGAGCTGTTTTTT. It translates to CASSLDRGLTTGELFF. J is TRBJ2-2 and V is TRBV5-1; 8 bases are a match to TRBD1. The CDR3 has 16 residues. V shed 0 bases, J shed 4 bases, and the junction held 5 bases outside the gene matches. Germline CDR1 and CDR2: SGHRS and YFSETQ.

This clonotype was counted only a few times. The V call is TRBV3-1, the J call TRBJ2-3; D gene unclear. Germline V gene data show CDR1 as LGHDT and CDR2 as YNNKEL (reference sequence). Trimming left V 4 bases short and J 5 bases short, with 10 bases between. The CDR3 spans 13 residues. CDR3 sequence (DNA): TGTGCCAGCAGCCGGCCCTATTTAGATACGCAGTATTTT. Its translation: CASSRPYLDTQYF.

This clonotype was found once. The chain uses TRBV2 and TRBJ1-4, with no clear D. In germline, CDR1 is SNHLY, CDR2 FYNNEI. The CDR3 has 13 amino acids. Between the trimmed V and J ends, which lost 6 bases and 2 bases, there was a span of 7 bases. CDR3 nucleotides: TGTGCCAGCAGCGGGATGACTAATGAAAAACTGTTTTTT. Amino acids: CASSGMTNEKLFF.

The J gene is TRBJ1-5, the V gene TRBV7-8; D remains unclear. The CDR3 length is 20 residues. Germline V gene sequence: CDR1 SGHVS, CDR2 FQNEAQ. The V end lost 5 bases, the J end lost 2 bases, and 28 bases lay between the germline ends. CDR3 sequence reads: CASSPIIPRGPEVGNQPQHF. CDR3 nucleotide sequence: TGTGCCAGCAGCCCGATAATCCCTCGCGGGCCAGAGGTCGGCAATCAGCCCCAGCATTTT.

There are many counts of this clonotype. The chain uses TRBV7-3 and TRBJ2-6; D not resolved. Germline CDR1 is SGHTA and CDR2 is FQGTGA. Trimming pared 1 base from V and 2 bases from J, leaving 6 bases between. CDR3 length equals 15 residues. CDR3 sequence (DNA): TGTGCCAGCAGCTTAAGAGGACCTGGGGCCAACGTCCTGACTTTC. Protein sequence: CASSLRGPGANVLTF.

J is TRBJ2-1 and V is TRBV24-1; D call uncertain. The CDR3 is made up of 12 amino acids. V dropped 4 bases and J dropped 9 bases, with 9 bases sitting between them. Germline assignment: CDR1 KGHDR and CDR2 SFDVKD. The CDR3 spells CATSDPLREQFF. CDR3 sequence (DNA): TGTGCCACCAGTGACCCTCTACGTGAGCAGTTCTTC.

This clonotype was counted at least ten times. The rearrangement uses TRBV4-3 and TRBJ2-3; 7 bases are shared with TRBD2. Per germline, CDR1 LGHNA and CDR2 YSLEER. J lost 3 bases, V lost 4 bases, and 7 bases had no gene match. CDR3 length: 15 residues. The CDR3 region is CASSPGGGGTDTQYF. The CDR3, as DNA: TGCGCCAGCAGCCCCGGTGGCGGGGGAACAGATACGCAGTATTTT.

This clonotype was observed many times. The gene calls are TRBV7-9 and TRBJ2-4; D could derive from TRBD1 or TRBD2 (5 bases each). The CDR3 totals 14 residues. In germline, CDR1 is SEHNR, CDR2 FQNEAQ (reference sequence). CDR3 sequence (DNA): TGTGTCGTCGGGGCAGCATTAGCCAAAAACATTCAGTACTTC. It translates to CVVGAALAKNIQYF.

The chain recombines TRBV7-8 with TRBJ2-1; 7 bases fit TRBD1. The V segment lost 4 bases and the J segment 10 bases; nucleotides outside the gene matches: 13. CDR3 length: 15 amino acids. The germline V gene has CDR1 SGHVS and CDR2 FQNEAQ. The CDR3 nucleotides are TGTGCCAGCAGCTCCCGTAAGACAGGGTCGAGGGAGCAGTTCTTC. Translating it yields CASSSRKTGSREQFF.

This clonotype has only a few counts. The rearrangement joins TRBV5-1 to TRBJ1-3; D is unresolved. Looked up from germline, CDR1 is SGHRS and CDR2 is YFSETQ. The CDR3 has 17 residues. Trimming removed 0 bases at V and 0 bases at J, with 13 bases between. CDR3 in amino acids: CASSLGRFSNSGNTIYF. CDR3 DNA sequence: TGCGCCAGCAGCTTGGGACGTTTCAGTAACTCTGGAAACACCATATATTTT. Looking up the rest from reference TRBV5-1 and TRBJ1-3 gives the full variable domain: KAGVTQTPRYLIKTRGQQVTLSCSPISGHRSVSWYQQTPGQGLQFLFEYFSETQRNKGNFPGRFSGRQFSNSRSEMNVSTLELGDSALYLCASSLGRFSNSGNTIYFGEGSWLTVV.

This clonotype was seen many times. The rearrangement joins TRBV5-1 to TRBJ2-5; TRBD1 matches at 7 bases. Germline CDR1 is SGHRS and CDR2 is YFSETQ. This CDR3 region has 15 residues. V dropped 1 base and J dropped 1; count of bases not matched to a gene: 4. CDR3 sequence (DNA): TGCGCCAGCAGCTTGTTGCCAGGGGGCCAAGAGACCCAGTACTTC. The encoded protein is CASSLLPGGQETQYF. The full variable domain, rest sourced from reference TRBV5-1 and TRBJ2-5, is KAGVTQTPRYLIKTRGQQVTLSCSPISGHRSVSWYQQTPGQGLQFLFEYFSETQRNKGNFPGRFSGRQFSNSRSEMNVSTLELGDSALYLCASSLLPGGQETQYFGPGTRLLVL.

This clonotype was counted between two and nine times. Here the CDR3 DNA reads TGCGCCAGCAGCCACTCGGACAGGGACGAGCAGTACTTC. It is translated as CASSHSDRDEQYF. The chain employs TRBV4-3 and TRBJ2-7; TRBD1 matches 8 bases. Germline assignment: CDR1 LGHNA and CDR2 YSLEER. The CDR3 is 13 amino acids. Unmatched junction bases numbered 3, after V lost 3 bases and J lost 5 bases.

The V gene is TRBV2, the J gene TRBJ2-3, with a possible D match to TRBD2 (5 bases). CDR3 length equals 12 residues. Germline V CDR1 and CDR2: SNHLY, FYNNEI. Trimming cost V 8 bases and J 3 bases, with 9 bases left between them. This CDR3 reads CASGTRTDTQYF. In nucleotides, the CDR3 is TGTGCCAGCGGAACTAGGACAGATACGCAGTATTTT.

The chain recombines TRBV11-2 with TRBJ2-7, with 7 bases aligning to TRBD2. Per the germline V gene, CDR1 is SGHAT and CDR2 is FQNNGV. V shed 1 base, J shed 2 bases, and the junction held 8 bases outside the gene matches. The length of the CDR3 is 16 residues. The CDR3 sequence is CASSLGVAGPTYEQYV. DNA for the CDR3: TGTGCCAGCAGCTTAGGGGTAGCGGGCCCAACCTACGAGCAGTACGTC.

The rearrangement joins TRBV2 to TRBJ1-4; TRBD1 matches at 7 bases. V was clipped by 5 bases and J by 8 bases; unmatched bases: 8. Germline V gene sequence: CDR1 SNHLY, CDR2 FYNNEI. This CDR3 comprises 14 residues. In DNA, the CDR3 is TGTGCCAGCAGTCCACAGGGGAATTCGGAAAAACTGTTTTTT. It codes for CASSPQGNSEKLFF.

The chain links TRBV20-1 to TRBJ2-3; a weak D match, TRBD2 (5 bases). V was cut by 4 bases and J by 9 bases, with 11 bases left in between. Germline-derived CDR1 and CDR2 are DFQATT and SNEGSKA (reference sequence). The CDR3 has 11 amino acids. The CDR3 nucleotides are TGCAGTGCTAAGGCCTCGGGAACGCAGTATTTT. Translation gives CSAKASGTQYF.

This clonotype appeared many times. The chain's CDR3 is CASSSRGGHGDTQYF. The CDR3 nucleotides read TGTGCCAGCAGTTCCCGGGGGGGGCACGGAGATACGCAGTATTTT. The chain has TRBV7-6 and TRBJ2-3, with 8 nucleotides matching TRBD2. V gave up 6 bases and J gave up 5 bases; unmatched junction bases: 10. The CDR3 contains 15 residues. Germline-derived CDR1 and CDR2 are SGHVS and FNYEAQ.

The chain combines TRBV28 with TRBJ1-1, with D tentatively TRBD1 (6 bases). The CDR3 length is 15 residues. The germline V and J ends were trimmed by 11 bases and 0 bases, with 19 bases remaining between them. Germline V gene sequence: CDR1 MDHEN, CDR2 SYDVKM. The DNA of the CDR3 is TGTGCCGGGGCCTCTGGGGGGCACATGAACACTGAAGCTTTCTTT. Encoded protein: CAGASGGHMNTEAFF.

This clonotype was seen only a few times. This chain connects TRBV4-3 to TRBJ1-3, with 9 bases matching TRBD1. Germline-derived CDR1 and CDR2 are LGHNA and YSLEER. The junction had 3 bases not matched to a gene; V was cut back by 0 bases and J by 9 bases. The CDR3 is made up of 14 amino acids. The CDR3 DNA follows: TGCGCCAGCAGCCAAGATGGACAGGGGTTCACCATATATTTT. Protein product: CASSQDGQGFTIYF.

This chain links TRBV24-1 with TRBJ1-1; D is undetermined. The V gene lost 4 bases and the J gene lost 7 bases, with 15 bases spanning the gap. This CDR3 region has 14 residues. Per germline, CDR1 KGHDR and CDR2 SFDVKD. This CDR3 is CATSDHDEVVEAFF. DNA for the CDR3: TGTGCCACCAGTGACCATGACGAGGTGGTTGAAGCTTTCTTT.

V usage is TRBV4-3 and J usage is TRBJ2-5; 7 nucleotides agree with TRBD1. This CDR3 spans 18 amino acids. The germline CDR1 and CDR2 sequences are LGHNA and YSLEER. The junction had 14 bases not matched to a gene; V was cut back by 0 bases and J by 4 bases. This CDR3 is CASSQDARETGQTETQYF. The CDR3 coding sequence is TGCGCCAGCAGCCAAGATGCTCGAGAGACGGGACAGACAGAGACCCAGTACTTC.

This clonotype was picked up a small number of times. This rearrangement joins TRBV18 to TRBJ1-1; D is unclear. The V end was cut by 2 bases, the J end by 2 bases, with 12 bases between. The CDR3 sequence is 15 residues long. Looked up from germline, CDR1 is KGHSH and CDR2 is LQKENI. The CDR3 nucleotides read TGTGCCAGCTCACCAAGAACGGACCCTAACACTGAAGCTTTCTTT. Protein product: CASSPRTDPNTEAFF.